The 16 T cell receptor beta chains listed next were all sequenced from one sample in a study of blood T cell repertoires in COVID-19. Profiled with immunoSEQ multiplex PCR; TCRdb holds only in-frame clones, not every one. The sample lists 350,000 or so clones, about 87% occurring once. Sample: peripheral blood. The source is a woman in her thirties with COVID-19, enrolled during active disease.

The rearrangement links TRBV5-4 to TRBJ1-5; D uncertain. This CDR3 spans 12 amino acids. Trimming removed 0 bases at V and 9 bases at J, with 7 bases between. Germline-derived CDR1 and CDR2 are SGHNT and YYREEE (reference sequence). CDR3 loop: CASSLGPGPQHF. The CDR3 DNA follows: TGTGCCAGCAGCTTGGGCCCGGGGCCCCAGCATTTT.

As DNA, the CDR3 is TGTGCCAGCAGCTTCCCACAGGGCTGGACTGAAGCTTTCTTT. This encodes CASSFPQGWTEAFF. The chain links TRBV6-2 or TRBV6-3 to TRBJ1-1; tentative D call: TRBD1 (6 bases). CDR3 length: 14 residues. Germline loops: CDR1 MNHEY, CDR2 SVGEGT. Trimming stripped 6 bases from V and 5 bases from J, with 16 bases between.

The rearrangement uses TRBV11-2 and TRBJ1-3, with D unclear. Germline CDR1 reads SGHAT; CDR2 reads FQNNGV. This CDR3 has 18 residues. V shed 0 bases and J shed 0 bases, with 15 bases lying between them. Here the CDR3 reads CASSLEVLGRSSGNTIYF. The CDR3 DNA follows: TGTGCCAGCAGCTTAGAGGTCCTCGGAAGGAGCTCTGGAAACACCATATATTTT.

This chain connects TRBV11-2 to TRBJ2-7, with TRBD2 matching 11 bases. V was pared by 6 bases and J by 4 bases, with 11 bases of the junction left unmatched. The CDR3 has 16 residues. CDR1 is SGHAT and CDR2 is FQNNGV in the germline V gene. In DNA form, the CDR3 reads TGTGCCAGCAGTCCAGACTCCGGGACTAGCGGTTACGAGCAGTACTTC. It translates to CASSPDSGTSGYEQYF.

The chain employs TRBV6-1 and TRBJ2-7; 7 nucleotides agree with TRBD1. Germline V CDR1 and CDR2: MNHNS, SASEGT. The CDR3 covers 14 residues. V lost 3 bases to trimming and J lost 3 bases; unmatched junction nucleotides: 5. The CDR3 region is CASSEWPGGYEQYF. In DNA form, the CDR3 reads TGTGCCAGCAGTGAGTGGCCAGGGGGCTACGAGCAGTACTTC.

This clone was counted a few times. The CDR3 here is CASSRQDSPLHF. DNA for the CDR3: TGCGCCAGCAGCCGACAAGACTCACCCCTCCACTTT. The chain couples TRBV4-1 to TRBJ1-6; D gene ambiguous. The CDR3 extends over 12 amino acids. Trimming pared 4 bases from V and 10 bases from J, leaving 8 bases between. Germline CDR1 reads MGHRA; CDR2 reads YSYEKL.

J is TRBJ2-5 and V is TRBV5-1; possible D gene TRBD1, 6 bases. Germline CDR1 and CDR2: SGHRS and YFSETQ. V was trimmed by 6 bases and J by 0 bases, leaving 15 bases between them. CDR3 length: 15 amino acids. CDR3 nucleotides: TGCGCCAGCACCATTGCGGACAGTAACCAAGAGACCCAGTACTTC. Protein product: CASTIADSNQETQYF.

The J gene is TRBJ2-7, the V gene TRBV7-2; D perhaps matches TRBD2 (5 bases). The germline V gene encodes CDR1 SGHTA and CDR2 FQGNSA. V was shortened by 5 bases and J by 4 bases, with 18 bases between the two germline ends. This CDR3 region has 15 residues. The CDR3 DNA follows: TGTGCCAGCAGCCTGAGTTTTAGCGCGGCATACGAGCAGTACTTC. Its translation is CASSLSFSAAYEQYF.

V and J are TRBV5-6 and TRBJ2-7, with 11 bases identical to TRBD2. J was trimmed by 3 bases and V by 1 base; bases with no gene match: 3. CDR3 size: 15 residues. CDR1 and CDR2 from the germline V gene are SGHDT and YYEEEE. DNA for the CDR3: TGTGCCAGCAGCTTGATTCTAGCGGGAGGCTACGAGCAGTACTTC. Protein product: CASSLILAGGYEQYF. Supplemented by reference TRBV5-6 and TRBJ2-7, the full variable domain reads DAGVTQSPTHLIKTRGQQVTLRCSPKSGHDTVSWYQQALGQGPQFIFQYYEEEERQRGNFPDRFSGHQFPNYSSELNVNALLLGDSALYLCASSLILAGGYEQYFGPGTRLTVT.

The V and J genes are TRBV7-2 and TRBJ1-6; D might be TRBD1 (6 bases). Trimming took 7 bases from V and 10 from J, leaving 14 bases between them. CDR3 size: 13 residues. CDR1 SGHTA and CDR2 FQGNSA come from the germline V gene. As DNA, the CDR3 is TGTGCCAGCAATCTGGGGGCCCGATCACCCCTCCACTTT. Protein sequence: CASNLGARSPLHF. The complete variable domain, with remaining parts taken from reference TRBV7-2 and TRBJ1-6, reads GAGVSQSPSNKVTEKGKDVELRCDPISGHTALYWYRQSLGQGLEFLIYFQGNSAPDKSGLPSDRFSAERTGGSVSTLTIQRTQQEDSAVYLCASNLGARSPLHFGNGTRLTVT.

V usage is TRBV28 and J usage is TRBJ2-1, with D possibly TRBD1 on 5 matching bases. The length of the CDR3 is 13 residues. Germline CDR1 reads MDHEN; CDR2 reads SYDVKM. Trimming shortened V by 2 bases and J by 6 bases, and 8 bases separated the two germline ends. CDR3 region: CASSLRTPNEQFF. The CDR3 DNA is TGTGCCAGCAGTTTACGGACACCCAATGAGCAGTTCTTC.

J is TRBJ1-5 and V is TRBV7-9; D ambiguous. V lost 2 bases and J lost 4, with 3 bases in between. CDR3 size: 12 residues. CDR1 SEHNR and CDR2 FQNEAQ come from the germline V gene (reference sequence). CDR3 nucleotide sequence: TGTGCCAGCAGCTTACCGAATCAGCCCCAGCATTTT. This encodes CASSLPNQPQHF.

The chain has TRBV15 and TRBJ1-2; tentatively, D is TRBD1 (5 bases). This CDR3 has 15 amino acids. Germline V CDR1 and CDR2: LNHNV, YYDKDF (reference sequence). V shed 1 base and J shed 7 bases, with 16 bases lying between them. The CDR3 DNA reads as TGTGCCACCAGCAGAGTCCGCGACAGTTCACGTGGCTACACCTTC. This sequence encodes CATSRVRDSSRGYTF.

This sequence joins TRBV18 and TRBJ1-1, with 11 bases that match TRBD1. Germline CDR1 KGHSH, CDR2 LQKENI. With V trimmed by 5 bases and J by 1 base, 3 bases remained unmatched. CDR3 size: 15 residues. For the CDR3, the DNA is TGTGCCAGCTCAACGGGGACAGGGGGGAACACTGAAGCTTTCTTT. It specifies CASSTGTGGNTEAFF. Variable domain in full (rest from reference TRBV18 and TRBJ1-1): NAGVMQNPRHLVRRRGQEARLRCSPMKGHSHVYWYRQLPEEGLKFMVYLQKENIIDESGMPKERFSAEFPKEGPSILRIQQVVRGDSAAYFCASSTGTGGNTEAFFGQGTRLTVV.

The rearrangement uses TRBV19 and TRBJ2-7, with TRBD2 matching over 12 bases. This CDR3 has 16 residues. Unmatched junction bases numbered 4, after V lost 0 bases and J lost 4 bases. CDR1 and CDR2 from the germline V gene are LNHDA and SQIVND (reference sequence). DNA of the CDR3: TGTGCCAGTAGTATAGATGGGACTAGCGGGCCGTACGAGCAGTACTTC. Amino acids: CASSIDGTSGPYEQYF.

J is TRBJ1-1 and V is TRBV3-1 (or the pseudogene TRBV3-2); TRBD1 is a possible D gene (6 bases). Trimming removed 1 base from V and 4 bases from J, with 13 bases in between. Per germline, CDR1 LGHDT and CDR2 YNNKEL (reference sequence). The CDR3 runs 15 residues. The CDR3 reads CASSQVGQQGTEAFF. The DNA for the CDR3 is TGTGCCAGCAGCCAAGTCGGACAGCAGGGCACTGAAGCTTTCTTT.